This is a list of T cell receptor beta chains from one sample in a study of neurological immune-mediated disorders. TCRdb processed the 5' RACE reads anew with MiXCR; each CDR3 protein has one entry. Among approximately 53,000 distinct CDR3 sequences listed, 8% to 10% were seen once. The specimen sequenced was PBMCs. The receptors stem from a woman between 35 and 50 years old in good health. Both conserved end residues are part of each CDR3. D genes are given only for firm matches. Where a row states a size, it is once, few, many or the class of an expanded clone; other rows omit it.

cdr3_nt cdr3_aa v_call clone_size j_call d_call
TGTGCCAGCATCGAAGCCCTCGGACAGCACACTGAAGCTTTCTTT CASIEALGQHTEAFF TRBV4-2 many TRBJ1-1 NA
TGTGCTAGTGGTTCCCCGACTAGCGGGCTGTTCGGGGAGCTGTTTTTT CASGSPTSGLFGELFF TRBV12-5 many TRBJ2-2 TRBD2
TGTGCCAGCAGCCAAGACCCTCCTCCTCACCACCAAGAGACCCAGTACTTC CASSQDPPPHHQETQYF TRBV3-1 many TRBJ2-5 NA
TGCGCCAGCAGTACTCCAGGGGGCCGGGGAGGGCCCCAGCATTTT CASSTPGGRGGPQHF TRBV10-2 many TRBJ1-5 TRBD1
TGTGCCAGCAGCTTAGTACCGGGTGCCTACGAGCAGTACTTC CASSLVPGAYEQYF TRBV7-2 many TRBJ2-7 NA
TGTGCCATCAGTGCCGGCAGTCAAGAGACCCAGTACTTC CAISAGSQETQYF TRBV10-3 many TRBJ2-5 NA
TGTGCCAGCAGCCTTAGGACACCGAGCTCCTACAATGAGCAGTTCTTC CASSLRTPSSYNEQFF TRBV9 many TRBJ2-1 NA
TGTGCCAGCAGCCCCCCGCCGGGACTGTTTTTT CASSPPPGLFF TRBV7-8 many TRBJ1-4 NA
TGTGCCAGCAGTTACTCTACTAGGTACTCCTACGAGCAGTACTTC CASSYSTRYSYEQYF TRBV6-6 many TRBJ2-7 NA
TGTGCCAGCAGTCCAGCGGGACCTTCCAATGAGCAGTTCTTC CASSPAGPSNEQFF TRBV6-4 NA TRBJ2-1 TRBD2
TGTGCCAGTAGTACCAGTATGGGTGCTAACAATCAGCCCCAGCATTTT CASSTSMGANNQPQHF TRBV19 many TRBJ1-5 NA
TGTGCCAGCAGCTTAGGGGGGCCCGCCTACGAGCAGTACTTC CASSLGGPAYEQYF TRBV7-2 many TRBJ2-7 NA
TGCGCCAGCAGCTGGGGGACAGTTGGCCCCAACACTGAAGCTTTCTTT CASSWGTVGPNTEAFF TRBV5-1 NA TRBJ1-1 TRBD1
TGCAGCGTTGCCGGGAGCTATGGCTACACCTTC CSVAGSYGYTF TRBV29-1 NA TRBJ1-2 NA
TGTGCCAGCAGCAAGACAGGGGCTGGCTACACCTTC CASSKTGAGYTF TRBV12-3/TRBV12-4 many TRBJ1-2 TRBD1
TGTGCCAGCAGTCGTCAATGGTCGGGTGGCTACACCTTC CASSRQWSGGYTF TRBV7-9 many TRBJ1-2 NA
TGTGCCAGCAGCTTGGGCGGGAGAGGGCGCACAGATACGCAGTATTTT CASSLGGRGRTDTQYF TRBV5-6 many TRBJ2-3 TRBD2
TGTGCCAGCACGACTAGCGGGGGACCCCAAGAGACCCAGTACTTC CASTTSGGPQETQYF TRBV7-2 many TRBJ2-5 TRBD2
TGCGCCAGCAGCCCTGGGGCCAGGGTAGAATCACCCCTCCACTTT CASSPGARVESPLHF TRBV5-1 many TRBJ1-6 NA
TGCGCCAGCAGCATGATACTGACAGGGGGAGGTGATGAAAAACTGTTTTTT CASSMILTGGGDEKLFF TRBV5-1 many TRBJ1-4 TRBD1
TGTGCCAGCGGGCCCTCACTACTAGCCCCAAGCTCCTACAATGAGCAGTTCTTC CASGPSLLAPSSYNEQFF TRBV9 many TRBJ2-1 NA
TGCGCCAGCAGCCAAGGCCGCGACAGCTTAGAGCAGTACTTC CASSQGRDSLEQYF TRBV4-3 few TRBJ2-7 NA
TGTGCCAGCTCGTCTTGGGGGCATACGAACACTGAAGCTTTCTTT CASSSWGHTNTEAFF TRBV18 NA TRBJ1-1 NA
TGCAGTGCTAGAGAGACCGGCGGGAGGGACTACGAGCAGTACTTC CSARETGGRDYEQYF TRBV20-1 many TRBJ2-7 TRBD2
TGTGCCAGCAGCAGACAGAGTATCTACGAGCAGTACTTC CASSRQSIYEQYF TRBV27 many TRBJ2-7 NA
TGCAGCGTTGAGTGGGAAAGCACAGATACGCAGTATTTT CSVEWESTDTQYF TRBV29-1 many TRBJ2-3 NA
TGTGCCAGCAGTGCCTCGGGCACAGATACGCAGTATTTT CASSASGTDTQYF TRBV12-3/TRBV12-4 many TRBJ2-3 NA